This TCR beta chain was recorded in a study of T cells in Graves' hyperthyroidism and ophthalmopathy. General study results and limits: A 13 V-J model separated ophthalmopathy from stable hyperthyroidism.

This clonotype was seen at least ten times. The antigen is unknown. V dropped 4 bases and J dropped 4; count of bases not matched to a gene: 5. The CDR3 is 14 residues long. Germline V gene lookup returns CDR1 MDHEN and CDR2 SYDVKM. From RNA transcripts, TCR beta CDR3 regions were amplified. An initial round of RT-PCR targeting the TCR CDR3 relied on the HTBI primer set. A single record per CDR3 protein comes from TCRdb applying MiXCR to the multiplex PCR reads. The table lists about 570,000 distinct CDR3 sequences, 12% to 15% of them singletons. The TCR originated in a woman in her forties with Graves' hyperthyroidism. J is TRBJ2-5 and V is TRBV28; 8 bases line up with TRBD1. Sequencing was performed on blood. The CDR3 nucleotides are TGTGCCAGCAGTTCTCGACAGGGGCTAGAGACCCAGTACTTC. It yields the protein CASSSRQGLETQYF.